This T cell receptor (beta chain) was sequenced for a study of T-cell reconstitution after alpha-beta-depleted transplantation in children. Study conclusions and caveats: Where alpha-beta T cells came from about two months after transplant was reportedly several hundred expanded graft clones.

The length of the CDR3 is 15 residues. CDR1 is SGHTA, CDR2 FQGNSA, per germline. V was pared by 3 bases and J by 6 bases, with 4 bases of the junction left unmatched. The TCRbeta library was prepared with unique molecular identifiers. TCRdb passed the PCR reads through MiXCR, listing each CDR3 protein once. The data contain 240,000 or so distinct CDR3 sequences, roughly 7.7% of them singletons. This clonotype was counted ten times or more. The antigen remains unidentified. This clonotype was sampled from a male patient between 10 and 17 years old who had a stem cell transplant for acute lymphoblastic leukemia, so the T cells may come from the graft donor. This chain uses TRBV7-2 with TRBJ2-3; 12 bases match TRBD2. The source was PBMCs, mostly from graft donor cells, collected 180 days after TCRalphabeta/CD19-depleted stem cell transplant. CDR3 nucleotide sequence: TGTGCCAGCAGCTTCATAGGACTAGCGGGGGATACGCAGTATTTT. Its protein is CASSFIGLAGDTQYF.